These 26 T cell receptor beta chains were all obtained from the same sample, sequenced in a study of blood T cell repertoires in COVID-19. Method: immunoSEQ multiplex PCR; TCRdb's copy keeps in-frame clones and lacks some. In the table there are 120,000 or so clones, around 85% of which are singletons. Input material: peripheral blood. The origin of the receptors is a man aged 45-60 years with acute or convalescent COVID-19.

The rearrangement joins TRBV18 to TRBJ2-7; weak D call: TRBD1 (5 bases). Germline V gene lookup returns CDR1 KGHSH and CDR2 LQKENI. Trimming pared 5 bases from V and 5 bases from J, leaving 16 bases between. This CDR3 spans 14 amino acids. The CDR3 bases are TGTGCCAGCTCAGCAACAGGTTTTGTGGACGAGCAGTACTTC. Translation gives CASSATGFVDEQYF.

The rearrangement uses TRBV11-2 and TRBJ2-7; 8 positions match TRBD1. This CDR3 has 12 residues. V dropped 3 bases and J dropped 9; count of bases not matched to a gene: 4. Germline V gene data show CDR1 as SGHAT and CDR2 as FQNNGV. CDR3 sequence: CASSLTGDAQYF. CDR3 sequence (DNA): TGTGCCAGCAGCTTGACAGGGGACGCGCAGTACTTC.

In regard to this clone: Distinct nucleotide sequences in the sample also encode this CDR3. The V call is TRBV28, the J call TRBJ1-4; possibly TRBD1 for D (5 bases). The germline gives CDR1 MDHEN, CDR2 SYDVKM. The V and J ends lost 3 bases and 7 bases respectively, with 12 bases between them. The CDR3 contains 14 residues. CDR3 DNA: TGTGCCAGCAGTTTGGATAGGGGTCGTGAAAAACTGTTTTTT. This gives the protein CASSLDRGREKLFF.

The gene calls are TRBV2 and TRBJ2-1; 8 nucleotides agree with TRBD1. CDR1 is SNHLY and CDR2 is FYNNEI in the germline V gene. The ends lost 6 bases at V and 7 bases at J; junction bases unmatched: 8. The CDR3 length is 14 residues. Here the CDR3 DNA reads TGTGCCAGCAGCGTTCAGGGGGCTAATAATGAGCAGTTCTTC. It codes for CASSVQGANNEQFF.

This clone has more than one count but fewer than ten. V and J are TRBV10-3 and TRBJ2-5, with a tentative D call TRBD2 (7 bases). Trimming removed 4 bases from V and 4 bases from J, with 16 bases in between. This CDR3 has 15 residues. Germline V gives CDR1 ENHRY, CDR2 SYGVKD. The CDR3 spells CAISGRGGVSETQYF. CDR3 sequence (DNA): TGTGCCATCAGTGGAAGAGGGGGGGTGTCAGAGACCCAGTACTTC.

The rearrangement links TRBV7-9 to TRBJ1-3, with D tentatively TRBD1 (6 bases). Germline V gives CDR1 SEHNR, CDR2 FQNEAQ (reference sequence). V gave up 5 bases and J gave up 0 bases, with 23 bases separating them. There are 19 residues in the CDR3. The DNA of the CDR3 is TGTGCCAGCAGCCGGGCCGGGGGAACGGGGGGCCCCTCTGGAAACACCATATATTTT. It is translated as CASSRAGGTGGPSGNTIYF.

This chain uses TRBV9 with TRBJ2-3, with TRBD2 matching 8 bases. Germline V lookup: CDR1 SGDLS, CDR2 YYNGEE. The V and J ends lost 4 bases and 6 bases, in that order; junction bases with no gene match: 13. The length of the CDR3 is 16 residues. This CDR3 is CASSPGLAGTFDTQYF. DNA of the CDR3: TGTGCCAGCAGCCCAGGTCTAGCGGGTACGTTTGATACGCAGTATTTT. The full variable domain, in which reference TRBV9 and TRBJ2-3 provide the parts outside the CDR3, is DSGVTQTPKHLITATGQRVTLRCSPRSGDLSVYWYQQSLDQGLQFLIQYYNGEERAKGNILERFSAQQFPDLHSELNLSSLELGDSALYFCASSPGLAGTFDTQYFGPGTRLTVL.

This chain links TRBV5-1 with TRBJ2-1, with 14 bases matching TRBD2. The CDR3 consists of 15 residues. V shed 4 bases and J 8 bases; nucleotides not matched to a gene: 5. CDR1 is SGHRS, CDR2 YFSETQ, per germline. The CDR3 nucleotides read TGCGCCAGCAGCCGACTAGCGGGGGGGCAGTATGAGCAGTTCTTC. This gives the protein CASSRLAGGQYEQFF.

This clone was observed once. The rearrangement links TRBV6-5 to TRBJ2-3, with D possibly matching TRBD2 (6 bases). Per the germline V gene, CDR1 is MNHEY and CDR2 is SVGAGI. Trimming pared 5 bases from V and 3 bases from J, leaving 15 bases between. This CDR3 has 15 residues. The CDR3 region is CASSLTGVGTDTQYF. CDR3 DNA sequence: TGTGCCAGCAGTCTGACGGGAGTAGGGACAGATACGCAGTATTTT.

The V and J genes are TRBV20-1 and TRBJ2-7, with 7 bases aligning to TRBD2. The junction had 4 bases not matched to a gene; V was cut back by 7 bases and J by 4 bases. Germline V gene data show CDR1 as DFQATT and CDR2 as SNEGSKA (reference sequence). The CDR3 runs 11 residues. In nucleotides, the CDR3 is TGCAGTGGGGACTACCAATACGAGCAGTACTTC. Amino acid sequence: CSGDYQYEQYF.

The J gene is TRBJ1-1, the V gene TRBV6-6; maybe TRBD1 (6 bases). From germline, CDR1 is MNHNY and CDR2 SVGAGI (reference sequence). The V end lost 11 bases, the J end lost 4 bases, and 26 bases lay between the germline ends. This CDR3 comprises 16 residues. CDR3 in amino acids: CAGTPGKGVGSTEAFF. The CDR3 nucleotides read TGTGCCGGAACTCCAGGAAAGGGGGTTGGGAGCACTGAAGCTTTCTTT.

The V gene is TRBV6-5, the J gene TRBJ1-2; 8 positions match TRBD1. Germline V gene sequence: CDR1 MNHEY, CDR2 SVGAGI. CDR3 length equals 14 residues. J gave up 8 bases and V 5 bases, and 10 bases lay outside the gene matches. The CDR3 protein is CASSLTGDRRGYTF. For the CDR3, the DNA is TGTGCCAGCAGTCTTACAGGGGACAGGCGAGGCTACACCTTC.

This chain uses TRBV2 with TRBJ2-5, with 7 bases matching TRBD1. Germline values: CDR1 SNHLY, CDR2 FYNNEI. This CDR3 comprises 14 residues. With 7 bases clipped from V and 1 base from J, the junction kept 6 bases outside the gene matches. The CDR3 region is CASNLQGRQETQYF. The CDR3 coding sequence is TGTGCCAGCAATTTACAGGGGCGCCAAGAGACCCAGTACTTC.

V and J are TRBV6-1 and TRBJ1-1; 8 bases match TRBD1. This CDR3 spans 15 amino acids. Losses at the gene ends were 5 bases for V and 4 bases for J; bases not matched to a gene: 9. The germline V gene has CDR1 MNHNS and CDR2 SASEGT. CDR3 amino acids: CASSFGQGWVTEAFF. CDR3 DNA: TGTGCCAGCAGTTTTGGACAGGGCTGGGTCACTGAAGCTTTCTTT.

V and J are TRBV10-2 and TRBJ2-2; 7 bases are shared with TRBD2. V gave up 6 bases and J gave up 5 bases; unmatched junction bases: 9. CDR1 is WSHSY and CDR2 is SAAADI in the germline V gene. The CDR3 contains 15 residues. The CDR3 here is CASSVTSVGTGELFF. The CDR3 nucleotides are TGCGCCAGCAGCGTCACTAGCGTGGGGACCGGGGAGCTGTTTTTT.

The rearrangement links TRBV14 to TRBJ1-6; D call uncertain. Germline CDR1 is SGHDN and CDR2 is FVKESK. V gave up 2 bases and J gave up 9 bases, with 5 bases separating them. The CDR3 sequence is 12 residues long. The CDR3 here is CASSQLRSPLHF. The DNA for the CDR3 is TGTGCCAGCAGCCAACTGCGTTCACCCCTCCACTTT.

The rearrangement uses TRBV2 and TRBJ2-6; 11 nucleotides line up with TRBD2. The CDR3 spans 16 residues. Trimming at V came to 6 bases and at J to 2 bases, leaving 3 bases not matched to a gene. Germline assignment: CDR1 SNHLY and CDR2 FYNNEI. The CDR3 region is CASRISGGAGANVLTF. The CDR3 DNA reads TGTGCCAGCAGGATTAGCGGGGGGGCTGGGGCCAACGTCCTGACTTTC.

The DNA for the CDR3 is TGTGCCAGTAGTAGTAAAGGGGGTATTCAGCATTTT. Translated, it gives CASSSKGGIQHF. The J gene is TRBJ1-5, the V gene TRBV19, with a possible D match to TRBD1 (6 bases). This CDR3 region has 12 residues. V gave up 4 bases and J gave up 13 bases, with 14 bases separating them. Germline loops: CDR1 LNHDA, CDR2 SQIVND (reference sequence).

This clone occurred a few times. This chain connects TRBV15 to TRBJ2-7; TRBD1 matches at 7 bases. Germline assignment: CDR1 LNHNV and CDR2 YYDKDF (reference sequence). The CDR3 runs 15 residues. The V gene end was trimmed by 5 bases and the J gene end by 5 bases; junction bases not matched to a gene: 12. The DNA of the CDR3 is TGTGCCACCAGCCCCGAGGCAGGGGGATGGCACGAGCAGTACTTC. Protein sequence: CATSPEAGGWHEQYF.

The CDR3 nucleotides are TGTGCCAGCAGTTTAGGCAGGGGTAATGGCTACACCTTC. The encoded protein is CASSLGRGNGYTF. This sequence joins TRBV27 and TRBJ1-2; a weak D match, TRBD1 (6 bases). CDR3 size: 13 residues. Trimming stripped 2 bases from V and 6 bases from J, with 10 bases between. The V gene's germline CDR1 is MNHEY and CDR2 SMNVEV (reference sequence).

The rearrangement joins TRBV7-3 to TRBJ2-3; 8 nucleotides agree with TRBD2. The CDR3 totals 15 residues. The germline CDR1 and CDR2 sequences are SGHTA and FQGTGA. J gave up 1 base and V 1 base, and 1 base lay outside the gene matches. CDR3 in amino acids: CASSLIGGGTDTQYF. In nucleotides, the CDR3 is TGTGCCAGCAGCTTAATCGGGGGGGGCACAGATACGCAGTATTTT.

The CDR3 is CASSLRDFGSRNTIYF. The DNA of the CDR3 is TGTGCCAGCAGCCTCCGAGACTTTGGGAGCCGCAACACCATATATTTT. The chain has TRBV9 and TRBJ1-3, with unresolved D. V was pared by 4 bases and J by 7 bases, with 21 bases between. CDR3 size: 16 residues. CDR1 and CDR2 (germline): SGDLS, YYNGEE. The entire variable domain, with the rest obtained from reference TRBV9 and TRBJ1-3, is as follows: DSGVTQTPKHLITATGQRVTLRCSPRSGDLSVYWYQQSLDQGLQFLIQYYNGEERAKGNILERFSAQQFPDLHSELNLSSLELGDSALYFCASSLRDFGSRNTIYFGEGSWLTVV.

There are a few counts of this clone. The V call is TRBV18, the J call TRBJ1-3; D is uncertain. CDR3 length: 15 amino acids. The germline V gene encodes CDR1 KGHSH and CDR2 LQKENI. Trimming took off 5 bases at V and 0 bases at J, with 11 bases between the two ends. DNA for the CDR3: TGTGCCAGCTCAACGAGACAATTCTCTGGAAACACCATATATTTT. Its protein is CASSTRQFSGNTIYF. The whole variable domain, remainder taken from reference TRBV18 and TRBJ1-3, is NAGVMQNPRHLVRRRGQEARLRCSPMKGHSHVYWYRQLPEEGLKFMVYLQKENIIDESGMPKERFSAEFPKEGPSILRIQQVVRGDSAAYFCASSTRQFSGNTIYFGEGSWLTVV.

The CDR3 spells CATSVGGTGGHEQYF. The CDR3 coding sequence is TGTGCCACCAGTGTGGGCGGGACAGGGGGTCACGAGCAGTACTTC. V is TRBV24-1 and J is TRBJ2-7; 11 bases map to TRBD1. The germline gives CDR1 KGHDR, CDR2 SFDVKD. CDR3 length equals 15 residues. Trimming cost V 5 bases and J 5 bases; bases outside gene matches: 7.

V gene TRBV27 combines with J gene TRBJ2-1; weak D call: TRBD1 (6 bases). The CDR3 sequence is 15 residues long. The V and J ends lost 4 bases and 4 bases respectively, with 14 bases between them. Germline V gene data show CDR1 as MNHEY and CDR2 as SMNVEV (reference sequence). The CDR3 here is CASSYDRSGYNEQFF. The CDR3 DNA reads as TGTGCCAGCAGTTATGACAGGTCAGGTTACAATGAGCAGTTCTTC.

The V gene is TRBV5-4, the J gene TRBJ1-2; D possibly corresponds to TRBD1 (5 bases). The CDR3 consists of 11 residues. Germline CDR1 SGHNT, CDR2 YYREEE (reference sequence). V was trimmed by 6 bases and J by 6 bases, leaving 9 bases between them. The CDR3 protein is CASTGTDGYTF. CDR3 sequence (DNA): TGTGCCAGCACCGGGACTGATGGCTACACCTTC.